This TCR beta chain stems from a study of high-grade serous ovarian cancer treatment subgroups. The overall study: Samples averaged around 14,000 reads and thousands of unique TCR beta rearrangements.

With 1 base removed from V and 3 bases from J, the gap between germline ends came to 14 bases. Germline CDR1 MNHEY, CDR2 SVGAGI. The CDR3 sequence is 16 residues long. Tumor samples were taken before definitive surgery or chemotherapy. The table came from immunoSEQ multiplex PCR; TCRdb's copy has only in-frame clones and leaves some out. The sample shows about 3,100 clones, more than 65% of them seen only once. Sequencing input: tumor tissue. This receptor was taken from a human donor with high-grade serous ovarian cancer. V gene TRBV6-5 combines with J gene TRBJ2-3; TRBD1 is a possible D gene (5 bases). CDR3 in amino acids: CASSYFPGQGTDTQYF. The CDR3 coding sequence is TGTGCCAGCAGTTACTTCCCCGGCCAGGGTACAGATACGCAGTATTTT.